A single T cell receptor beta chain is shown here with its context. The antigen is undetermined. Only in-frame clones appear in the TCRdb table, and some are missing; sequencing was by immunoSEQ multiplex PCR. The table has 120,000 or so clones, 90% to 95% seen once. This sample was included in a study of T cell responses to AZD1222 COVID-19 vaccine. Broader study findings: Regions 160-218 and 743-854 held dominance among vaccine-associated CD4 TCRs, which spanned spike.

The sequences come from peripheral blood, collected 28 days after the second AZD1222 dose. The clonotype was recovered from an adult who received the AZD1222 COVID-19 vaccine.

CDR3 sequence: CASSSQGDQPQHF. CDR3 coding DNA: TGCGCCAGCAGCTCTCAGGGCGACCAGCCCCAGCATTTT. The genes are TRBV5-1 and TRBJ1-5, with TRBD1 as a possible D gene (5 bases). Deletions cut 3 bases from V and 7 bases from J, with 11 bases between. CDR1 and CDR2 from the germline V gene are SGHRS and YFSETQ. The CDR3 is 13 amino acids.